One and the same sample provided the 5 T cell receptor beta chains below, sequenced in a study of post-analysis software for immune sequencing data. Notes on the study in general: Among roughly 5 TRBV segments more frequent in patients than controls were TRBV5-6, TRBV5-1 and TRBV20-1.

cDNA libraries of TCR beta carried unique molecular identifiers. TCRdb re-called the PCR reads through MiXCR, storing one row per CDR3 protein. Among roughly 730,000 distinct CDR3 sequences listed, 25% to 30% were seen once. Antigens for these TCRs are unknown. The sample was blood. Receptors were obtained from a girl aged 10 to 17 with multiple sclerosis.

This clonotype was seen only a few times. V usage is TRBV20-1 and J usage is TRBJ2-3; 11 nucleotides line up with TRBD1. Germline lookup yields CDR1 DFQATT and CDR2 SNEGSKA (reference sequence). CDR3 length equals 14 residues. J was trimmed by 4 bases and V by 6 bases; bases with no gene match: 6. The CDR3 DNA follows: TGCAGTGCCTGGACAGGGGGCATGGCAGATACGCAGTATTTT. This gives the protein CSAWTGGMADTQYF.

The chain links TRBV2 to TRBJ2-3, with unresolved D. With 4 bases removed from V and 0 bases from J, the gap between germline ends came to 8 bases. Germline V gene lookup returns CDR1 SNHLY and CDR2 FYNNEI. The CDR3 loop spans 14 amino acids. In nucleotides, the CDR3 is TGTGCCAGCAGTGCCCTGAGTAGCACAGATACGCAGTATTTT. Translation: CASSALSSTDTQYF.

The DNA for the CDR3 is TGTGCCAGCAGTCCGGGGGAGACAGGGATATACAATCAGCCCCAGCATTTT. Translated, it gives CASSPGETGIYNQPQHF. The V and J genes are TRBV6-6 and TRBJ1-5; 7 bases match TRBD1. The CDR3 has 17 residues. Trimming at V came to 5 bases and at J to 3 bases, leaving 13 bases not matched to a gene. Germline CDR1 is MNHNY and CDR2 is SVGAGI (reference sequence).

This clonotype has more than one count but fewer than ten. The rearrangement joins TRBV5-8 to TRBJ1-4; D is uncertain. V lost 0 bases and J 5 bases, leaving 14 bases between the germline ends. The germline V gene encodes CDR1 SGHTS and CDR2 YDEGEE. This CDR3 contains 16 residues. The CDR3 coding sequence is TGTGCCAGCAGCTTGGAAGGTGGTGGGAGGAATGAAAAACTGTTTTTT. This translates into CASSLEGGGRNEKLFF.

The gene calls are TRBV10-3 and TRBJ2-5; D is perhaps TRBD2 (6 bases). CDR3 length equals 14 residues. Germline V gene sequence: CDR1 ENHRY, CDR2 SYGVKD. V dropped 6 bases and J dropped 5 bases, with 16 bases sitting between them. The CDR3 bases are TGTGCCATCAGGGCTAGCGATTATGGGGAGACCCAGTACTTC. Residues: CAIRASDYGETQYF.